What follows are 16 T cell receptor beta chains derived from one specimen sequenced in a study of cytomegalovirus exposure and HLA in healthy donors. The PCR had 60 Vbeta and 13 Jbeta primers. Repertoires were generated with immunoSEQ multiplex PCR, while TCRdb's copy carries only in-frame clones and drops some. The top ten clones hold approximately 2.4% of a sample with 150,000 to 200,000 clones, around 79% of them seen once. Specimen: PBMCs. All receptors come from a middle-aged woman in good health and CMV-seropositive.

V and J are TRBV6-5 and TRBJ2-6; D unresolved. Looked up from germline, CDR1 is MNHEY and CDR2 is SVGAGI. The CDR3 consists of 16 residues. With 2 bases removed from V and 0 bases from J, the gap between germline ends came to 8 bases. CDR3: CASSYELGSGANVLTF. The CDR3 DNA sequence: TGTGCCAGCAGTTACGAACTTGGCTCTGGGGCCAACGTCCTGACTTTC.

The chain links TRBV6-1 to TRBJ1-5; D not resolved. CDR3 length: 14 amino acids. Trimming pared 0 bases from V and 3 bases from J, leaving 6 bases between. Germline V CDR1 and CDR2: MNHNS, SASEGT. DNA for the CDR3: TGTGCCAGCAGTGAAGCCCCATTCAATCAGCCCCAGCATTTT. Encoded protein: CASSEAPFNQPQHF.

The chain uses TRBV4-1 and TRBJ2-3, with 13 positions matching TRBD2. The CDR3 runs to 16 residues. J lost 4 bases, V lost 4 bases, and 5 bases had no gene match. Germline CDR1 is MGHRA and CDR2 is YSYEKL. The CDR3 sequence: CASSRIGLAGADTQYF. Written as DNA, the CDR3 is TGCGCCAGCAGCCGAATCGGACTAGCGGGAGCAGATACGCAGTATTTT.

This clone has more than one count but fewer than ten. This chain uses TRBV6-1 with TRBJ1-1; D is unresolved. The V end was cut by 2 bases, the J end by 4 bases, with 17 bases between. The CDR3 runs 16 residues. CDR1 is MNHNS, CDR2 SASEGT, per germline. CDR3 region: CASSEMSGSTATEAFF. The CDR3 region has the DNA TGTGCCAGCAGTGAAATGTCCGGGAGCACTGCCACTGAAGCTTTCTTT.

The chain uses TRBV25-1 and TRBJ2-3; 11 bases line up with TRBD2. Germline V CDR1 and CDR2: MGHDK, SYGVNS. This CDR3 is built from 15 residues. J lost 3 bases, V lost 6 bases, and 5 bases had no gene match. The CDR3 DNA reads TGTGCCAGCAGAACGACTAGCGGGGTTACAGATACGCAGTATTTT. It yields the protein CASRTTSGVTDTQYF.

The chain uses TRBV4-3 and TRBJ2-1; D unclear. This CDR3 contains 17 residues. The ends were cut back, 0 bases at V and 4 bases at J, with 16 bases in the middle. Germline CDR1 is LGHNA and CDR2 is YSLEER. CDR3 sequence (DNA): TGCGCCAGCAGCCAAGAAGAGTGGGCCAGACCGTACAATGAGCAGTTCTTC. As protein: CASSQEEWARPYNEQFF.

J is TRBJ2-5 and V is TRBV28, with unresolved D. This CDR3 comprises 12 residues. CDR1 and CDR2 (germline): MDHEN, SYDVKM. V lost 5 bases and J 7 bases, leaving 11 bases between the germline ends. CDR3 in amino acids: CASSPLTGTQYF. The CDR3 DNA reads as TGTGCCAGCAGTCCCCTCACGGGGACCCAGTACTTC.

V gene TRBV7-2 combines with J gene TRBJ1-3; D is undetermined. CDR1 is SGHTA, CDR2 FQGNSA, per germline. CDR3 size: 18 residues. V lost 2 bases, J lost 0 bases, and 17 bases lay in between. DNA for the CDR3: TGTGCCAGCAGCTTAACTAAAGTGGCCAGCTACTCTGGAAACACCATATATTTT. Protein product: CASSLTKVASYSGNTIYF. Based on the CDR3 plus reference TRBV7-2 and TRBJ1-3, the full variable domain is GAGVSQSPSNKVTEKGKDVELRCDPISGHTALYWYRQSLGQGLEFLIYFQGNSAPDKSGLPSDRFSAERTGGSVSTLTIQRTQQEDSAVYLCASSLTKVASYSGNTIYFGEGSWLTVV.

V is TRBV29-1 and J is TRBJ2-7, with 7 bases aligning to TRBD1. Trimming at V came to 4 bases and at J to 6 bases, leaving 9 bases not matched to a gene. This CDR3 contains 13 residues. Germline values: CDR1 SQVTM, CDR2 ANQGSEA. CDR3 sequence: CSVAWTGEAEQYF. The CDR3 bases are TGCAGCGTTGCCTGGACAGGAGAGGCCGAGCAGTACTTC.

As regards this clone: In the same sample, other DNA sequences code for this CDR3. CDR3 DNA sequence: TGTGCCAGCAGCTTAGATCTGGGGCCGAACACTGAAGCTTTCTTT. Protein product: CASSLDLGPNTEAFF. This chain connects TRBV7-2 to TRBJ1-1; tentative D call: TRBD1 (5 bases). The CDR3 sequence is 15 residues long. The V gene lost 1 base and the J gene lost 1 base, with 10 bases spanning the gap. The germline CDR1 and CDR2 sequences are SGHTA and FQGNSA. Based on the CDR3 plus reference TRBV7-2 and TRBJ1-1, the full variable domain is GAGVSQSPSNKVTEKGKDVELRCDPISGHTALYWYRQSLGQGLEFLIYFQGNSAPDKSGLPSDRFSAERTGGSVSTLTIQRTQQEDSAVYLCASSLDLGPNTEAFFGQGTRLTVV.

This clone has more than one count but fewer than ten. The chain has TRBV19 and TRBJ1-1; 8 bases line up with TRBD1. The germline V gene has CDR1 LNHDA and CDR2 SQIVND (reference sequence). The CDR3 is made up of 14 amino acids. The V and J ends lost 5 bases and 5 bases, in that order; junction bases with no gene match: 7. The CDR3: CASSPRQGRTEAFF. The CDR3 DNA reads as TGTGCCAGTAGTCCCCGACAGGGGAGAACTGAAGCTTTCTTT.

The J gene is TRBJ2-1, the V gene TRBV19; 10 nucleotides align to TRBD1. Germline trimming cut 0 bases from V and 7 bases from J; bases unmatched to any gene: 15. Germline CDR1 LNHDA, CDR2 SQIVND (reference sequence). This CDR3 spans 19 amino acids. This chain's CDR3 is CASSIDRIPRTGGRNEQFF. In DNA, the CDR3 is TGTGCCAGTAGTATAGATCGAATCCCAAGGACAGGGGGAAGGAATGAGCAGTTCTTC.

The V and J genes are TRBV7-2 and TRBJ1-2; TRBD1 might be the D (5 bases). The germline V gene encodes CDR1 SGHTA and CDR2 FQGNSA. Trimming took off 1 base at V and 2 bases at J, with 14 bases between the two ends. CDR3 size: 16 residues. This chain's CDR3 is CASSLGAAGKNYGYTF. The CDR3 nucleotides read TGTGCCAGCAGCTTAGGGGCCGCAGGGAAAAACTATGGCTACACCTTC.

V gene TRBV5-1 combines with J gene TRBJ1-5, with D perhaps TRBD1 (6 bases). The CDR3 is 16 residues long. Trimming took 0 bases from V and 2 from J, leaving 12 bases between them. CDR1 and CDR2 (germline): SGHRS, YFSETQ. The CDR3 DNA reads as TGCGCCAGCAGCTTGGCCGCGGGGGCGGGCAATCAGCCCCAGCATTTT. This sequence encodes CASSLAAGAGNQPQHF.

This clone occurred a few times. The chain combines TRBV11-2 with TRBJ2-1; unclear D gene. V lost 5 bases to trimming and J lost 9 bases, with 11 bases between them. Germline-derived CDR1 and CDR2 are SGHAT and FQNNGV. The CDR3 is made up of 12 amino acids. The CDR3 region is CASSPIVGEQFF. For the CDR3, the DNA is TGTGCCAGCAGCCCCATAGTTGGTGAGCAGTTCTTC.

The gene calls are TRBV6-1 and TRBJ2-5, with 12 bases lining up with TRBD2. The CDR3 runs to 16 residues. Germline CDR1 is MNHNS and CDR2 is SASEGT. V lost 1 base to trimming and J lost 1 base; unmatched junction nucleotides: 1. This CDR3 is CASSEGTSGAQETQYF. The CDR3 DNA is TGTGCCAGCAGTGAAGGGACTAGCGGGGCCCAAGAGACCCAGTACTTC.